This TCR beta chain is from a study of glioma-infiltrating T cells after dendritic cell vaccination. Noted time point: after dendritic cell vaccination, including at tumor progression/relapse. Dendritic cells derived from monocytes and pulsed with autologous tumor lysate formed the vaccine. Autologous tumor lysate-pulsed dendritic cell vaccination was given between about 2003 and 2013. Patients received three intradermal dendritic cell vaccine injections at biweekly intervals. Findings of the study overall: Few patients contributed both blood and tumor specimens.

In the case of this clone: Antigen specificity is unknown.

Profiling relied on immunoSEQ multiplex PCR, and the TCRdb table lists in-frame clones only, not all of them. Here the sample spans roughly 1,000 clones, around 80% being singletons. The starting material was tumor tissue, obtained after dendritic cell vaccination. The receptor was derived from a human donor with glioblastoma.

The CDR3 here is CASSPLRTARSSYEQYF. CDR3 coding DNA: TGTGCCAGCAGTCCATTGCGGACAGCCCGGAGCTCCTACGAGCAGTACTTC. The V gene is TRBV27, the J gene TRBJ2-7, with a tentative D call TRBD1 (6 bases). Per the germline V gene, CDR1 is MNHEY and CDR2 is SMNVEV (reference sequence). V was cut by 5 bases and J by 0 bases, with 20 bases left in between. The CDR3 spans 17 residues.